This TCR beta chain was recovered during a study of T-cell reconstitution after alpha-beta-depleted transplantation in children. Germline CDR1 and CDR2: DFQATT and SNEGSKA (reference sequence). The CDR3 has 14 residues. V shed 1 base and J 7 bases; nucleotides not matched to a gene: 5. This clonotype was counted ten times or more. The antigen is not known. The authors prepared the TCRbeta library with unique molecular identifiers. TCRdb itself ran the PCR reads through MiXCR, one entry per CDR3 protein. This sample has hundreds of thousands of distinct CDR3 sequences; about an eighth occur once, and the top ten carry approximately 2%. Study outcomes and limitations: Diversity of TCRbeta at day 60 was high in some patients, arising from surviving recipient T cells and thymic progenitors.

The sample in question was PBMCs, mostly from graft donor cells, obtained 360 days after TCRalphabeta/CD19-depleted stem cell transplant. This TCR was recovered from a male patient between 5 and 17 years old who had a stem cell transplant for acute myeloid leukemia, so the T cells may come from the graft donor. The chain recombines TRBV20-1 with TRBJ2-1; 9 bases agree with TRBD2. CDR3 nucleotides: TGCAGTGCTAGAGTAGCGGGAGCGTGGAATGAGCAGTTCTTC. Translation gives CSARVAGAWNEQFF.